This TCR beta chain derives from a study of cytomegalovirus exposure and HLA in healthy donors. Study-wide results and limits: A highly shared variant cluster was judged a likely technical artifact.

Germline CDR1 reads MNHEY; CDR2 reads SVGAGI. This CDR3 has 15 residues. V was cut by 7 bases and J by 4 bases, with 19 bases left in between. Concerning this clone itself: What it recognizes is unknown.

The PCR had 60 Vbeta and 13 Jbeta primers. The repertoire was sequenced with immunoSEQ multiplex PCR; TCRdb's copy has only in-frame clones and lacks some. The data show roughly 160,000 clones, with under 85% seen just once and 5.4% held by the top ten. The sequenced sample consisted of PBMCs. The TCR sequence derives from a woman aged 18-29 years in good health and CMV-seropositive. The chain combines TRBV6-5 with TRBJ1-2, with D tentatively TRBD1 (6 bases). The CDR3 DNA is TGTGCCAGCACCTCCAATTTAGGACAGTCCTATGGCTACACCTTC. Its translation is CASTSNLGQSYGYTF.